This entry lists 32 T cell receptor beta chains sequenced from one sample in a study of beta chain features in type 1 diabetes. Sequencing targeted expressed TCRB transcripts, as all isolated RNA had been reverse transcribed. Sequencing was performed with immunoSEQ multiplex PCR; in TCRdb, only in-frame clones are kept and a portion is missing. The sample yields 680,000 or so clones, less than 20% seen once. Sequenced material: naive CD4+ T cells from blood. Receptors originate from a man between 18 and 35 years old in good health.

This clone turned up a few times. This sequence joins TRBV7-2 and TRBJ2-3, with 8 bases identical to TRBD1. CDR3 length: 19 amino acids. V was clipped by 2 bases and J by 1 base; unmatched bases: 14. CDR1 is SGHTA and CDR2 is FQGNSA in the germline V gene. The CDR3 sequence is CASSLFRRQGAVGTDTQYF. The CDR3 DNA reads TGTGCCAGCAGCTTATTTCGTCGGCAGGGGGCGGTCGGCACAGATACGCAGTATTTT. Together with reference TRBV7-2 and TRBJ2-3, the CDR3 gives the full variable domain: GAGVSQSPSNKVTEKGKDVELRCDPISGHTALYWYRQSLGQGLEFLIYFQGNSAPDKSGLPSDRFSAERTGGSVSTLTIQRTQQEDSAVYLCASSLFRRQGAVGTDTQYFGPGTRLTVL.

The rearrangement uses TRBV2 and TRBJ2-3; TRBD1 matches at 7 bases. V dropped 7 bases and J dropped 10; count of bases not matched to a gene: 5. The CDR3 covers 11 residues. Germline V gives CDR1 SNHLY, CDR2 FYNNEI. This CDR3 reads CASKTGQAQYF. The CDR3 nucleotides read TGTGCCAGCAAGACAGGACAGGCGCAGTATTTT.

The chain carries TRBV4-2 and TRBJ1-2; 9 bases are a match to TRBD1. The germline V gene encodes CDR1 LGHNA and CDR2 YNFKEQ. With V trimmed by 4 bases and J by 6 bases, 9 bases remained unmatched. The CDR3 is 15 amino acids. The CDR3 region is CASSLGDRAIHGYTF. Here the CDR3 DNA reads TGTGCCAGCAGCCTAGGGGACAGGGCCATACATGGCTACACCTTC.

As concerns this clone: The DNA is omitted, as the CDR3 cannot be located on it reliably, and the CDR3 follows TCRdb's listing. The genes are TRBV27 and TRBJ1-2; the table's D call of TRBD1 was not tested on the DNA. Germline V lookup: CDR1 MNHEY, CDR2 SMNVEV (reference sequence). Including both end residues, the CDR3 is 13 amino acids long. This CDR3 is CASSSSDSYGYTF.

This chain links TRBV27 with TRBJ1-2, with D perhaps matching TRBD1 (6 bases). The CDR3 has 17 amino acids. V lost 5 bases and J 8 bases, leaving 27 bases between the germline ends. Germline-derived CDR1 and CDR2 are MNHEY and SMNVEV (reference sequence). CDR3 nucleotide sequence: TGTGCCAGCAGTCGAGCAGGGGCACGAGCGCGGTCCTCCGGCTACACCTTC. It codes for CASSRAGARARSSGYTF.

The chain employs TRBV30 and TRBJ1-5; D perhaps matches TRBD1 (5 bases). Trimming stripped 7 bases from V and 2 bases from J, with 18 bases between. CDR3 length: 15 amino acids. CDR1 and CDR2 from the germline V gene are GTSNPN and SVGIG (reference sequence). The CDR3 protein is CAFQPSGEGNQPQHF. The CDR3 nucleotides read TGTGCCTTCCAACCCTCGGGGGAAGGCAATCAGCCCCAGCATTTT.

This clone was found a few times. The chain is built from TRBV6-1 and TRBJ2-1, with 7 bases fitting TRBD1. This CDR3 contains 14 residues. Trimming took 7 bases from V and 5 from J; bases not matched to a gene: 8. CDR1 and CDR2 (germline): MNHNS, SASEGT. The CDR3 nucleotides are TGTGCCAGCATACGGGACAGAATAAACAATGAGCAGTTCTTC. The encoded protein is CASIRDRINNEQFF.

This CDR3 reads CASTDYEQYF. CDR3 DNA sequence: TGTGCCAGCACGGACTACGAGCAGTACTTC. V gene TRBV6-6 combines with J gene TRBJ2-7; D is unclear. Germline V gene data show CDR1 as MNHNY and CDR2 as SVGAGI (reference sequence). The V gene lost 7 bases and the J gene lost 3 bases, with 4 bases spanning the gap. The CDR3 loop spans 10 amino acids.

The gene calls are TRBV30 and TRBJ1-2; D gene ambiguous. V was pared by 2 bases and J by 0 bases, with 16 bases between. Per the germline V gene, CDR1 is GTSNPN and CDR2 is SVGIG (reference sequence). The CDR3 consists of 16 residues. CDR3 DNA: TGTGCCTGGAGTTTAGCCACCAGAGCAGCTAACTATGGCTACACCTTC. This gives the protein CAWSLATRAANYGYTF. The full variable domain, completed using reference TRBV30 and TRBJ1-2, is SQTIHQWPATLVQPVGSPLSLECTVEGTSNPNLYWYRQAAGRGLQLLFYSVGIGQISSEVPQNLSASRPQDRQFILSSKKLLLSDSGFYLCAWSLATRAANYGYTFGSGTRLTVV.

This chain uses TRBV6-5 with TRBJ2-5, with D perhaps TRBD1 (5 bases). Germline V gene data show CDR1 as MNHEY and CDR2 as SVGAGI. The CDR3 extends over 13 amino acids. V was pared by 7 bases and J by 1 base, with 10 bases between. CDR3 in amino acids: CASTGHLQETQYF. For the CDR3, the DNA is TGTGCCAGCACCGGACACCTCCAAGAGACCCAGTACTTC.

J is TRBJ2-1 and V is TRBV5-6; 8 bases line up with TRBD2. The trim removed 1 base at V and 3 bases at J, leaving 3 bases unmatched. This CDR3 has 15 amino acids. The germline CDR1 and CDR2 sequences are SGHDT and YYEEEE. The CDR3 DNA reads as TGTGCCAGCAGCTTGAAGCTAGCGGGCTACAATGAGCAGTTCTTC. Residues: CASSLKLAGYNEQFF. The variable domain in full, completed from reference TRBV5-6 and TRBJ2-1, reads DAGVTQSPTHLIKTRGQQVTLRCSPKSGHDTVSWYQQALGQGPQFIFQYYEEEERQRGNFPDRFSGHQFPNYSSELNVNALLLGDSALYLCASSLKLAGYNEQFFGPGTRLTVL.

The rearrangement uses TRBV18 and TRBJ1-4, with 8 bases aligning to TRBD1. J lost 5 bases, V lost 2 bases, and 16 bases had no gene match. The CDR3 has 19 residues. Germline V gives CDR1 KGHSH, CDR2 LQKENI. Here the CDR3 reads CASSPVRRGGDRRNEKLFF. DNA for the CDR3: TGTGCCAGCTCACCAGTCCGTCGGGGTGGGGACAGGAGGAATGAAAAACTGTTTTTT.

This clone was counted a few times. The chain uses TRBV2 and TRBJ2-1; 7 bases line up with TRBD2. The V segment lost 3 bases and the J segment 4 bases; nucleotides outside the gene matches: 6. Per germline, CDR1 SNHLY and CDR2 FYNNEI. This CDR3 spans 15 amino acids. CDR3 nucleotides: TGTGCCAGCAGTGAGTCGGGAGGAGGATACAATGAGCAGTTCTTC. Protein sequence: CASSESGGGYNEQFF.

This clone was seen only once. The chain employs TRBV7-2 and TRBJ2-3; D is possibly TRBD2 (6 bases). Germline values: CDR1 SGHTA, CDR2 FQGNSA. Trimming stripped 0 bases from V and 6 bases from J, with 19 bases between. The CDR3 covers 17 residues. CDR3 in amino acids: CASSLAGLRAGRDTQYF. The DNA for the CDR3 is TGTGCCAGCAGCTTAGCAGGGCTTCGGGCGGGGCGTGATACGCAGTATTTT. Full variable domain (rest looked up from reference TRBV7-2 and TRBJ2-3): GAGVSQSPSNKVTEKGKDVELRCDPISGHTALYWYRQSLGQGLEFLIYFQGNSAPDKSGLPSDRFSAERTGGSVSTLTIQRTQQEDSAVYLCASSLAGLRAGRDTQYFGPGTRLTVL.

The chain combines TRBV18 with TRBJ2-7; tentative D call: TRBD1 (6 bases). The V gene lost 0 bases and the J gene lost 0 bases, with 12 bases spanning the gap. The CDR3 is 16 amino acids. In germline, CDR1 is KGHSH, CDR2 LQKENI. CDR3 region: CASSPPRDTTSYEQYF. The CDR3 DNA reads TGTGCCAGCTCACCACCTAGGGACACTACCTCCTACGAGCAGTACTTC.

The rearrangement uses TRBV7-2 and TRBJ2-7, with D unclear. The V gene's germline CDR1 is SGHTA and CDR2 FQGNSA. Deletions cut 5 bases from V and 0 bases from J, with 14 bases between. The CDR3 covers 15 residues. This CDR3 is CASSETRNPSYEQYF. As DNA, the CDR3 is TGTGCCAGCAGCGAGACACGGAACCCCTCCTACGAGCAGTACTTC.

The rearrangement uses TRBV27 and TRBJ1-2; the match to TRBD1 covers 8 bases. CDR1 MNHEY and CDR2 SMNVEV come from the germline V gene (reference sequence). V shed 4 bases and J 2 bases; nucleotides not matched to a gene: 6. CDR3 length: 15 residues. CDR3 in DNA: TGTGCCAGCAGTTCGTTCCGGGACAGGAACTATGGCTACACCTTC. This translates into CASSSFRDRNYGYTF.

The J gene is TRBJ2-1, the V gene TRBV18, with a tentative D call TRBD2 (5 bases). The CDR3 is 15 amino acids. Trimming left V 3 bases short and J 1 base short, with 10 bases between. The V gene's germline CDR1 is KGHSH and CDR2 LQKENI. In nucleotides, the CDR3 is TGTGCCAGCTCACCGCTAGCTCTTTCCTACAATGAGCAGTTCTTC. Translating gives CASSPLALSYNEQFF.

V usage is TRBV6-6 and J usage is TRBJ1-6, with D perhaps matching TRBD1 (5 bases). The CDR3 has 13 amino acids. CDR1 MNHNY and CDR2 SVGAGI come from the germline V gene (reference sequence). Trimming cost V 7 bases and J 10 bases, with 14 bases left between them. CDR3 protein: CASMGRDGSPLHF. In nucleotides, the CDR3 is TGTGCCAGCATGGGCAGGGATGGATCACCCCTCCACTTT.

This clone was seen a few times. The same CDR3 arises from other DNA sequences in this sample as well. The rearrangement uses TRBV18 and TRBJ1-1, with D hard to call. The CDR3 consists of 11 residues. Trimming stripped 3 bases from V and 3 bases from J, with 2 bases between. Germline V gives CDR1 KGHSH, CDR2 LQKENI. CDR3 protein: CASSPDTEAFF. DNA of the CDR3: TGTGCCAGCTCACCTGACACTGAAGCTTTCTTT.

This clone was seen more than once but under ten times. V usage is TRBV7-9 and J usage is TRBJ2-7, with 8 bases matching TRBD1. The germline CDR1 and CDR2 sequences are SEHNR and FQNEAQ (reference sequence). This CDR3 has 16 amino acids. The J segment lost 4 bases and the V segment lost 4 bases, leaving 12 bases of the junction unmatched. The CDR3 region has the DNA TGTGCCAGCAGCTACACGGGGACAGGAGGGCTTTACGAGCAGTACTTC. Translated: CASSYTGTGGLYEQYF.

This clone was seen only a few times. V and J are TRBV7-2 and TRBJ2-1; 10 positions match TRBD2. The CDR3 consists of 15 residues. Germline V gene data show CDR1 as SGHTA and CDR2 as FQGNSA. The ends lost 5 bases at V and 10 bases at J; junction bases unmatched: 11. This CDR3 is CASSRTSGAPLEQFF. The CDR3 bases are TGTGCCAGCAGCCGCACTAGCGGGGCTCCCCTAGAGCAGTTCTTC.

The chain couples TRBV5-1 to TRBJ2-3; 12 bases are shared with TRBD2. The CDR3 spans 16 residues. Germline V CDR1 and CDR2: SGHRS, YFSETQ. The junction had 7 bases not matched to a gene; V was cut back by 0 bases and J by 8 bases. In DNA, the CDR3 is TGCGCCAGCAGCTTGGATCTAGCGGGAGGGCCGGGTACGCAGTATTTT. Its protein product is CASSLDLAGGPGTQYF.

V is TRBV7-9 and J is TRBJ2-7, with no clear D. Germline CDR1 is SEHNR and CDR2 is FQNEAQ (reference sequence). The germline V and J ends were trimmed by 2 bases and 2 bases, with 10 bases remaining between them. The CDR3 runs to 14 residues. The CDR3 DNA reads TGTGCCAGCAGCTTATCTCTGGATGCCTACGAGCAGTACTTC. Encoded protein: CASSLSLDAYEQYF.

This clone was observed a handful of times. The chain is built from TRBV18 and TRBJ2-7; possibly TRBD1 for D (6 bases). The germline V gene has CDR1 KGHSH and CDR2 LQKENI. Trimming removed 5 bases at V and 0 bases at J, with 14 bases between. The length of the CDR3 is 15 residues. The CDR3 sequence is CASSSQGLGSYEQYF. The CDR3, as DNA: TGTGCCAGCTCATCCCAGGGGTTGGGCTCCTACGAGCAGTACTTC.

CDR3 nucleotide sequence: TGTGCCAGCAGTTTGGTACAGGGTGGGAATACGCAGTATTTT. Its translation is CASSLVQGGNTQYF. The chain recombines TRBV28 with TRBJ2-3; D may be TRBD1 (6 bases). The CDR3 extends over 14 amino acids. CDR1 is MDHEN and CDR2 is SYDVKM in the germline V gene. V gave up 3 bases and J gave up 7 bases, with 14 bases separating them.

This clone was detected a few times. One end of the junction varies from germline; a read error may be responsible. This rearrangement joins TRBV4-1 to TRBJ1-1; weak D call: TRBD1 (5 bases). The CDR3 is 13 amino acids. The germline CDR1 and CDR2 sequences are MGHRA and YSYEKL. CDR3 in amino acids: CASNQPRGTEAFF. CDR3 nucleotide sequence: TGCGCCAGCAACCAACCGAGGGGTACTGAAGCTTTCTTT.

This clone was observed a few times. The chain couples TRBV18 to TRBJ1-5; D may be TRBD1 (5 bases). In germline, CDR1 is KGHSH, CDR2 LQKENI. The CDR3 covers 15 residues. The germline V and J ends were trimmed by 5 bases and 0 bases, with 11 bases remaining between them. The CDR3 loop reads CASSTRDDSNQPQHF. DNA for the CDR3: TGTGCCAGCTCAACAAGGGACGATAGCAATCAGCCCCAGCATTTT.

The rearrangement links TRBV6-5 to TRBJ2-3; D not resolved. V was pared by 6 bases and J by 3 bases, with 7 bases between. CDR1 is MNHEY and CDR2 is SVGAGI in the germline V gene. This CDR3 is 12 amino acids long. As DNA, the CDR3 is TGTGCCAGCAGACACGGTACAGATACGCAGTATTTT. Translating it yields CASRHGTDTQYF.

This chain links TRBV7-9 with TRBJ1-5; D is unresolved. In germline, CDR1 is SEHNR, CDR2 FQNEAQ (reference sequence). Trimming shortened V by 1 base and J by 15 bases, and 13 bases separated the two germline ends. The CDR3 loop spans 12 amino acids. Written as DNA, the CDR3 is TGTGCCAGCAGCTTAGAAGCGGGTACAAGGCATTTT. Amino acid sequence: CASSLEAGTRHF.

The CDR3 protein is CSVGQSSNSPLHF. CDR3 bases: TGCAGCGTTGGACAGTCTTCCAATTCACCCCTCCACTTT. The chain couples TRBV29-1 to TRBJ1-6; TRBD1 is a possible D gene (5 bases). Trimming stripped 4 bases from V and 7 bases from J, with 11 bases between. The CDR3 loop spans 13 amino acids. The V gene's germline CDR1 is SQVTM and CDR2 ANQGSEA.

This clone was detected a few times. The V call is TRBV2, the J call TRBJ2-1, with TRBD2 as a possible D gene (6 bases). V dropped 6 bases and J dropped 0 bases, with 9 bases sitting between them. Looked up from germline, CDR1 is SNHLY and CDR2 is FYNNEI. The CDR3 totals 14 residues. CDR3 in DNA: TGTGCCAGCAGCGGAGGGTCCTCCTACAATGAGCAGTTCTTC. It translates to CASSGGSSYNEQFF. Filled out from reference TRBV2 and TRBJ2-1, the complete variable domain reads EPEVTQTPSHQVTQMGQEVILRCVPISNHLYFYWYRQILGQKVEFLVSFYNNEISEKSEIFDDQFSVERPDGSNFTLKIRSTKLEDSAMYFCASSGGSSYNEQFFGPGTRLTVL.